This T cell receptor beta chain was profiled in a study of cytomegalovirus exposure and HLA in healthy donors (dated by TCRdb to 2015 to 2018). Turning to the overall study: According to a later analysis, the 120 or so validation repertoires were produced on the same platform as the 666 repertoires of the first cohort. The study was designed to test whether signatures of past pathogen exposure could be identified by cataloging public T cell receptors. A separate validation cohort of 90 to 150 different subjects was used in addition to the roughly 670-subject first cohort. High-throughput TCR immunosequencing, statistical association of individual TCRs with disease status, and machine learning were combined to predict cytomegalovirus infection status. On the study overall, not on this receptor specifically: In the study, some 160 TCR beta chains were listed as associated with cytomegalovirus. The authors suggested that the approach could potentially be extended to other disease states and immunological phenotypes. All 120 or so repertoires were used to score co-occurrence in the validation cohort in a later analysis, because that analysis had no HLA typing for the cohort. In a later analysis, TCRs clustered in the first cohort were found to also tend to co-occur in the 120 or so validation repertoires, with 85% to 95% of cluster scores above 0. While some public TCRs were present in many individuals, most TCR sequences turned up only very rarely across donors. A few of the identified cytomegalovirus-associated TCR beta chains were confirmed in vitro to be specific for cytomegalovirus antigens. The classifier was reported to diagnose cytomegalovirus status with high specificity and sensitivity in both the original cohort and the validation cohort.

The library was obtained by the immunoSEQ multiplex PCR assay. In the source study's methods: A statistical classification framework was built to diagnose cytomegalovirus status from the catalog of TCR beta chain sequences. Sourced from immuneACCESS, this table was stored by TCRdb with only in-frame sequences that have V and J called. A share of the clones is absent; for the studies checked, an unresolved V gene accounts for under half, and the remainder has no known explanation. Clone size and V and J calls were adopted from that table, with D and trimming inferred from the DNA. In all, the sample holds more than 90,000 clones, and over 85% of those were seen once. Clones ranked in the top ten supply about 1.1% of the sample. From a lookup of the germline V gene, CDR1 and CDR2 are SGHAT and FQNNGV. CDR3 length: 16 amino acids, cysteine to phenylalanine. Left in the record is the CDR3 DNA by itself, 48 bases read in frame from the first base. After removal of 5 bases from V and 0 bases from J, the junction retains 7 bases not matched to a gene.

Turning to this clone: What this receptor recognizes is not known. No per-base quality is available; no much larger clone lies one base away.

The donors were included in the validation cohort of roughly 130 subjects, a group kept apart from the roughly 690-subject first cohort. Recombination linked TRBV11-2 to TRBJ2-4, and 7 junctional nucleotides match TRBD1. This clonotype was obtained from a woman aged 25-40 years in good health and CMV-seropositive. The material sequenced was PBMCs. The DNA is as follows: TGTGCCAGCAGCCCCCAAGGGGGCATAGCCAAAAACATTCAGTACTTC. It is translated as CASSPQGGIAKNIQYF.